Presented here are 18 T cell receptor beta chains from one specimen sequenced in a study of identical twins. Via MiXCR, TCRdb re-called the 5' RACE reads, giving one row per CDR3 protein. The sample consists of about 480,000 distinct CDR3 sequences, more than 13% of them appearing once. The same specimen was also included in a second study, on yellow fever vaccine responses in identical twins.

Sequencing input: CD4+ T cells sorted from blood. The receptors shown here come from a woman aged 18-29 years in good health.

This chain connects TRBV3-1 to TRBJ2-7, with a weak D call TRBD2 (5 bases). Trimming pared 0 bases from V and 7 bases from J, leaving 10 bases between. This CDR3 contains 13 residues. The V gene's germline CDR1 is LGHDT and CDR2 YNNKEL (reference sequence). This CDR3 reads CASSQDLRAEQYF. The CDR3, as DNA: TGTGCCAGCAGCCAAGATCTGCGGGCGGAGCAGTACTTC.

The V and J genes are TRBV5-1 and TRBJ2-1; 15 positions agree with TRBD2. Trimming at V came to 4 bases and at J to 6 bases, leaving 8 bases not matched to a gene. CDR1 and CDR2 (germline): SGHRS, YFSETQ. CDR3 size: 17 residues. CDR3 in amino acids: CASSGRTSGRVSNEQFF. The CDR3 DNA follows: TGCGCCAGCAGCGGCCGGACTAGCGGGAGGGTGTCCAATGAGCAGTTCTTC.

The V gene is TRBV5-1, the J gene TRBJ2-5, with TRBD1 matching over 9 bases. V lost 0 bases to trimming and J lost 5 bases; unmatched junction nucleotides: 5. Germline CDR1 SGHRS, CDR2 YFSETQ. CDR3 size: 15 residues. This CDR3 is CASSLAGTGSETQYF. The CDR3 nucleotides are TGCGCCAGCAGCTTGGCAGGGACAGGGAGTGAGACCCAGTACTTC.

This clonotype was observed a handful of times. This chain links TRBV27 with TRBJ2-7; 7 bases are shared with TRBD2. CDR3 length: 14 amino acids. Germline V gene lookup returns CDR1 MNHEY and CDR2 SMNVEV (reference sequence). The V gene end was trimmed by 6 bases and the J gene end by 2 bases; junction bases not matched to a gene: 7. DNA for the CDR3: TGTGCCAGCAGAAGGGACTACCTTGCCTACGAGCAGTACTTC. As protein: CASRRDYLAYEQYF.

This clonotype occurred a few times. The chain uses TRBV6-1 and TRBJ1-4; D is possibly TRBD1 (5 bases). Germline loops: CDR1 MNHNS, CDR2 SASEGT. This CDR3 contains 15 residues. With 5 bases removed from V and 1 base from J, the gap between germline ends came to 11 bases. In DNA, the CDR3 is TGTGCCAGCAGTAGATGGGGCGGAACTAATGAAAAACTGTTTTTT. Translation: CASSRWGGTNEKLFF.

This clonotype was counted only a few times. J is TRBJ1-3 and V is TRBV12-3 or TRBV12-4, with D uncertain. V lost 3 bases, J lost 0 bases, and 6 bases lay in between. The CDR3 spans 14 residues. The DNA of the CDR3 is TGTGCCAGCAGTTTTTGGAGCTCTGGAAACACCATATATTTT. It specifies CASSFWSSGNTIYF.

CDR3 bases: TGTGCCAGCAGTTTACATTTCGGGACAGCGAACGAGCAGTTCTTC. Translation gives CASSLHFGTANEQFF. The rearrangement links TRBV27 to TRBJ2-1; 7 bases align to TRBD1. The CDR3 sequence is 15 residues long. V trimming: 2 bases; J trimming: 10 bases; junction bases outside the gene matches: 11. Germline CDR1 is MNHEY and CDR2 is SMNVEV (reference sequence).

This clonotype was picked up a small number of times. The chain links TRBV27 to TRBJ1-1; D not certain. Germline V gene sequence: CDR1 MNHEY, CDR2 SMNVEV (reference sequence). The length of the CDR3 is 14 residues. Trimming removed 3 bases from V and 1 base from J, with 9 bases in between. CDR3 nucleotide sequence: TGTGCCAGCAGTTTGGAGTATAGGAACACTGAAGCTTTCTTT. Its translation: CASSLEYRNTEAFF.

V usage is TRBV20-1 and J usage is TRBJ2-5; D not certain. The V and J ends lost 8 bases and 5 bases respectively, with 12 bases between them. The CDR3 extends over 11 amino acids. The germline gives CDR1 DFQATT, CDR2 SNEGSKA (reference sequence). CDR3 coding DNA: TGCAGTCGAGGCCTATCGGAGACCCAGTACTTC. It specifies CSRGLSETQYF.

This clonotype occurred a few times. The chain couples TRBV7-9 to TRBJ1-3; no definite D call. The CDR3 runs 14 residues. V lost 3 bases to trimming and J lost 4 bases, with 10 bases between them. Germline lookup yields CDR1 SEHNR and CDR2 FQNEAQ (reference sequence). CDR3 sequence: CASSFDLLGNTIYF. In DNA form, the CDR3 reads TGTGCCAGCAGCTTCGACCTTCTCGGAAACACCATATATTTT.

This clonotype was counted a few times. The rearrangement uses TRBV4-3 and TRBJ2-6; TRBD1 matches at 8 bases. The CDR3 extends over 14 amino acids. The J segment lost 9 bases and the V segment lost 7 bases, leaving 8 bases of the junction unmatched. From germline, CDR1 is LGHNA and CDR2 YSLEER. The CDR3 nucleotides are TGCGCCAGCAACTTGGTGGGGACAGGCAACGTCCTGACTTTC. Protein: CASNLVGTGNVLTF.

The rearrangement uses TRBV24-1 and TRBJ2-1; D call uncertain. V lost 5 bases and J 5 bases, leaving 9 bases between the germline ends. This CDR3 has 13 residues. From germline, CDR1 is KGHDR and CDR2 SFDVKD. CDR3 protein: CATSAFGDNEQFF. The CDR3 DNA reads TGTGCCACCAGTGCTTTTGGTGACAATGAGCAGTTCTTC.

This clonotype was counted only a few times. The CDR3 nucleotides read TGTGCCAGCAGTACATTAGCCGCCGGGGAGCTGTTTTTT. It yields the protein CASSTLAAGELFF. The chain couples TRBV7-2 to TRBJ2-2; D not certain. V was trimmed by 6 bases and J by 6 bases, leaving 11 bases between them. CDR1 is SGHTA, CDR2 FQGNSA, per germline. The CDR3 loop spans 13 amino acids.

This clonotype was seen a handful of times. This sequence joins TRBV5-1 and TRBJ2-7; possible D gene TRBD2, 6 bases. There are 12 residues in the CDR3. V shed 3 bases and J shed 7 bases, with 11 bases lying between them. In germline, CDR1 is SGHRS, CDR2 YFSETQ. CDR3 sequence (DNA): TGCGCCAGCAGCTCGGAGGGGATAGAGCAGTACTTC. Encoded protein: CASSSEGIEQYF.

There are a few counts of this clonotype. The chain is built from TRBV28 and TRBJ2-3; D might be TRBD1 (5 bases). Per germline, CDR1 MDHEN and CDR2 SYDVKM. Trimming stripped 4 bases from V and 10 bases from J, with 9 bases between. The length of the CDR3 is 11 residues. This chain's CDR3 is CASSSPRAQYF. CDR3 nucleotide sequence: TGTGCCAGCAGTTCCCCCAGGGCGCAGTATTTT.

This clonotype was detected many times. The rearrangement joins TRBV7-9 to TRBJ2-2, with D possibly TRBD1 on 6 matching bases. The CDR3 is 12 amino acids. V lost 4 bases and J lost 6, with 6 bases in between. The germline V gene has CDR1 SEHNR and CDR2 FQNEAQ (reference sequence). The CDR3, as DNA: TGTGCCAGCAGCTGGACAGCCGGGGAGCTGTTTTTT. It translates to CASSWTAGELFF.

This clonotype was picked up a small number of times. The genes are TRBV6-2 or TRBV6-3 and TRBJ2-1; 11 positions match TRBD2. The CDR3 length is 17 residues. The V gene end was trimmed by 5 bases and the J gene end by 7 bases; junction bases not matched to a gene: 13. CDR1 and CDR2 from the germline V gene are MNHEY and SVGEGT. CDR3 residues: CASSPLSGTSGLNEQFF. CDR3 nucleotide sequence: TGTGCCAGCAGTCCCCTCTCCGGGACTAGCGGCTTAAATGAGCAGTTCTTC.

This clonotype was observed a few times. The gene calls are TRBV20-1 and TRBJ2-3, with D tentatively TRBD2 (6 bases). V shed 3 bases and J shed 7 bases, with 20 bases lying between them. The CDR3 has 15 residues. In germline, CDR1 is DFQATT, CDR2 SNEGSKA (reference sequence). CDR3 sequence reads: CSARRNDGGWNTQYF. The CDR3 DNA follows: TGCAGTGCTAGGAGGAACGACGGGGGATGGAATACGCAGTATTTT.